The 13 T cell receptor beta chains presented below share a single source sample, sequenced in a study of blood T cell repertoires in COVID-19. The protocol was immunoSEQ multiplex PCR, while the TCRdb copy is restricted to in-frame clones and leaves out a portion. The table lists roughly 260,000 clones, around 86% of them singletons. Input material: peripheral blood. All receptors come from a man in his forties who had recovered from COVID-19.

This sequence joins TRBV19 and TRBJ2-1; 13 nucleotides match TRBD2. CDR1 is LNHDA, CDR2 SQIVND, per germline (reference sequence). There are 16 residues in the CDR3. J lost 8 bases, V lost 6 bases, and 10 bases had no gene match. The CDR3 region has the DNA TGTGCCAGTAGCCTTATACTAGCGGGAGGGCCAGATGAGCAGTTCTTC. Protein sequence: CASSLILAGGPDEQFF.

The rearrangement uses TRBV27 and TRBJ2-1; 12 bases are a match to TRBD2. The CDR3 contains 15 residues. Looked up from germline, CDR1 is MNHEY and CDR2 is SMNVEV (reference sequence). After removal of 5 bases from V and 9 bases from J, the junction contained 8 bases not matched to a gene. The CDR3 here is CASSPASGRAREQFF. The DNA of the CDR3 is TGTGCCAGCAGTCCAGCTAGCGGGAGGGCCCGTGAGCAGTTCTTC.

The chain employs TRBV30 and TRBJ2-1, with TRBD2 identical over 8 bases. Germline V gene sequence: CDR1 GTSNPN, CDR2 SVGIG (reference sequence). J gave up 4 bases and V 3 bases, and 5 bases lay outside the gene matches. The CDR3 has 14 residues. For the CDR3, the DNA is TGTGCCTGGAGCCAAGGACTAGCTTACAATGAGCAGTTCTTC. Its protein product is CAWSQGLAYNEQFF.

The chain couples TRBV7-3 to TRBJ1-2; TRBD1 matches 7 bases. V lost 4 bases and J lost 8; bases outside the gene matches: 7. The germline V gene has CDR1 SGHTA and CDR2 FQGTGA. The CDR3 is 13 residues long. CDR3 region: CASSSTGSPGYTF. CDR3 DNA: TGTGCCAGCAGCTCGACAGGGTCTCCGGGCTACACCTTC.

The CDR3 reads CASSGTSGGNNEQFF. CDR3 in DNA: TGTGCCAGCAGCGGGACTAGCGGGGGGAACAATGAGCAGTTCTTC. This chain uses TRBV9 with TRBJ2-1; 14 bases are shared with TRBD2. CDR3 size: 15 residues. The junction had 1 base not matched to a gene; V was cut back by 3 bases and J by 5 bases. Germline-derived CDR1 and CDR2 are SGDLS and YYNGEE.

This clone was observed a single time. This chain connects TRBV19 to TRBJ2-7; TRBD2 agrees at 14 bases. The V segment lost 4 bases and the J segment 6 bases; nucleotides outside the gene matches: 14. CDR1 and CDR2 from the germline V gene are LNHDA and SQIVND (reference sequence). The CDR3 has 18 residues. The chain's CDR3 is CASSRGLAGGPSPSEQYF. The CDR3 coding sequence is TGTGCCAGTAGTAGAGGACTAGCGGGAGGACCCTCTCCTTCCGAGCAGTACTTC.

V usage is TRBV3-1 (or the pseudogene TRBV3-2) and J usage is TRBJ2-2, with D tentatively TRBD2 (5 bases). Per germline, CDR1 LGHDT and CDR2 YNNKEL (reference sequence). The CDR3 sequence is 15 residues long. Deletions cut 1 base from V and 3 bases from J, with 9 bases between. In nucleotides, the CDR3 is TGTGCCAGCAGCCAAGGCGTGAGGGACACCGGGGAGCTGTTTTTT. This gives the protein CASSQGVRDTGELFF.

The chain carries TRBV5-6 and TRBJ1-5, with 8 bases matching TRBD1. This CDR3 has 14 amino acids. V dropped 3 bases and J dropped 5; count of bases not matched to a gene: 4. The V gene's germline CDR1 is SGHDT and CDR2 YYEEEE. The CDR3 DNA is TGTGCCAGCAGCTCCGGACAGGGCTATCAGCCCCAGCATTTT. Encoded protein: CASSSGQGYQPQHF.

The sample holds many counts of this clone. The chain employs TRBV4-3 and TRBJ1-1; tentative D call: TRBD1 (5 bases). The CDR3 is made up of 13 amino acids. Germline V gene lookup returns CDR1 LGHNA and CDR2 YSLEER. V shed 2 bases and J shed 1 base, with 5 bases lying between them. The CDR3 DNA follows: TGCGCCAGCAGCCAAACAGGGAACACTGAAGCTTTCTTT. Protein product: CASSQTGNTEAFF.

The CDR3 sequence: CASSVSGMGTQYF. The DNA of the CDR3 is TGTGCCAGCAGCGTATCAGGGATGGGTACGCAGTATTTT. V gene TRBV9 combines with J gene TRBJ2-3; perhaps TRBD1 as D (5 bases). Germline V gene lookup returns CDR1 SGDLS and CDR2 YYNGEE. This CDR3 contains 13 residues. V lost 1 base, J lost 8 bases, and 11 bases lay in between.

The genes are TRBV6-1 and TRBJ2-1, with D uncertain. V was clipped by 2 bases and J by 6 bases, with 5 bases between them. Germline V gives CDR1 MNHNS, CDR2 SASEGT. The CDR3 has 12 residues. DNA of the CDR3: TGTGCCAGCAGTGAATGGGCCAATGAGCAGTTCTTC. Protein sequence: CASSEWANEQFF.

The count of this clone is one. DNA of the CDR3: TGTGCCAGCAGCCAAGATCAACGGGTGGTGGCTAGCGGGAGTTCCGGGGATACGCAGTATTTT. Amino acid sequence: CASSQDQRVVASGSSGDTQYF. V and J are TRBV3-1 (or the pseudogene TRBV3-2) and TRBJ2-3; 10 bases line up with TRBD2. In germline, CDR1 is LGHDT, CDR2 YNNKEL (reference sequence). With V trimmed by 0 bases and J by 6 bases, 21 bases remained unmatched. The CDR3 covers 21 residues.

The sample holds one count of this clone. V gene TRBV9 combines with J gene TRBJ1-2; possibly TRBD1 for D (5 bases). From germline, CDR1 is SGDLS and CDR2 YYNGEE. The CDR3 loop spans 17 amino acids. V lost 0 bases to trimming and J lost 1 base, with 16 bases between them. CDR3 protein: CASSVGTGSYLNYGYTF. The CDR3 DNA follows: TGTGCCAGCAGCGTAGGAACAGGTTCTTATCTTAACTATGGCTACACCTTC.